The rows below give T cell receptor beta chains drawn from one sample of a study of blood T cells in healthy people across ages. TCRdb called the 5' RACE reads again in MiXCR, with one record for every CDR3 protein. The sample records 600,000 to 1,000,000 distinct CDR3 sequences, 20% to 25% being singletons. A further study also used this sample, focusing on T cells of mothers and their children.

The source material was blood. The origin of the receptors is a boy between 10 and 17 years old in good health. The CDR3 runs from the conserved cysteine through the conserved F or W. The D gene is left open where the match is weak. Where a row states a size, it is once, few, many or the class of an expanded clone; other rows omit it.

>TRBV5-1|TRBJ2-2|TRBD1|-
CAGQDGYTGELLF
TGCGCGGGACAGGACGGATACACCGGGGAGCTGCTTTTT
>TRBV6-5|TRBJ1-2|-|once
CASSMDRGDYGYTF
TGTGCCAGCAGCATGGACAGAGGGGACTATGGCTACACCTTC
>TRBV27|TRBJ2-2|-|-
CAGKPLTTLWTGELFF
TGTGCCGGCAAGCCTCTGACCACCCTGTGGACCGGGGAGCTGTTTTTT
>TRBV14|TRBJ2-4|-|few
CASSQEQFPKNIQYF
TGTGCCAGCAGCCAAGAACAGTTTCCCAAAAACATTCAGTACTTC
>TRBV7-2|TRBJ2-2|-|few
CASSLMAPGTGELFF
TGTGCCAGCAGCTTAATGGCCCCTGGCACCGGGGAGCTGTTTTTT
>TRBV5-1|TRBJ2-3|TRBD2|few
CASSLVPAGDRTDTQYF
TGCGCCAGCAGCTTGGTACCAGCGGGAGATCGCACAGATACGCAGTATTTT
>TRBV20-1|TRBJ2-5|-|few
CSARSFRGAGETQYF
TGCAGTGCTAGGTCTTTTCGGGGGGCCGGAGAGACCCAGTACTTC
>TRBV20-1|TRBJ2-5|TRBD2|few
CSAPGLALRETQYF
TGCAGTGCCCCGGGACTAGCGTTAAGAGAGACCCAGTACTTC
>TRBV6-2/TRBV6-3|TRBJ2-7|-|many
CASSYDLYYEQYF
TGTGCCAGCAGTTACGACCTGTACTACGAGCAGTACTTC
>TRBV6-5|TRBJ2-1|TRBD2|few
CASSYSAQGSGRAGRNEQFF
TGTGCCAGCAGTTACTCGGCCCAGGGGAGCGGGAGGGCCGGTCGGAATGAGCAGTTCTTC
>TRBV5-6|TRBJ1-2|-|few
CASSLEEVAPYGYTF
TGTGCCAGCAGCTTGGAGGAGGTAGCCCCGTATGGCTACACCTTC
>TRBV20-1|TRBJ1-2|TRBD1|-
CSARVATGLIYGYTF
TGCAGTGCTAGAGTGGCGACAGGGCTGATATATGGCTACACCTTC
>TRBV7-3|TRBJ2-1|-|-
CASSLIPNSYNEQFF
TGTGCCAGCAGCCTCATCCCGAACTCCTACAATGAGCAGTTCTTC
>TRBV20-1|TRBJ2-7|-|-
CSASGDLRYNSYEQYF
TGCAGTGCTAGTGGGGACCTTAGATATAACTCCTACGAGCAGTACTTC
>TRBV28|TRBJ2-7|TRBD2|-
CASSSTSGGHYEQYF
TGTGCCAGCAGTTCCACTAGCGGGGGGCACTACGAGCAGTACTTC
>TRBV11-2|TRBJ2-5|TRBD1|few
CASSLEWSTGVQETQYF
TGTGCCAGCAGCTTAGAATGGTCGACAGGGGTTCAAGAGACCCAGTACTTC
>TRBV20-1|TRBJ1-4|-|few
CTPGGTNNEKLFF
TGCACTCCGGGCGGGACCAATAATGAAAAACTGTTTTTT
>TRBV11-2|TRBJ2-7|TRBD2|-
CASSLFQRGTYEQYF
TGTGCCAGCAGCTTATTCCAGCGGGGTACCTACGAGCAGTACTTC
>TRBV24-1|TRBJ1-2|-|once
CATSDAGHGYTF
TGTGCCACCAGTGATGCAGGCCATGGCTACACCTTC
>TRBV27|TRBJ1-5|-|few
CASSLRQRNQPQHF
TGTGCCAGCAGTTTGCGGCAGAGAAATCAGCCCCAGCATTTT
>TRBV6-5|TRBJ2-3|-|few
CASRRVGTGSDTQYF
TGTGCCAGCAGACGGGTGGGAACAGGGTCAGATACGCAGTATTTT
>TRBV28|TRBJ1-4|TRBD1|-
CATNIETGEIEKLFF
TGTGCCACCAACATTGAAACAGGGGAGATCGAAAAACTGTTTTTT
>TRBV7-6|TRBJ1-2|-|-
CASSLGPGHNYGYTF
TGTGCCAGCAGCTTAGGCCCGGGACACAACTATGGCTACACCTTC
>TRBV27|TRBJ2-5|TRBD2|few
CASSLFWRGGDETQYF
TGTGCCAGCAGTTTATTCTGGCGGGGGGGTGACGAGACCCAGTACTTC
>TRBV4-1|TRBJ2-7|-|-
CASSQSIRYEQYF
TGCGCCAGCAGCCAATCTATTCGGTACGAGCAGTACTTC
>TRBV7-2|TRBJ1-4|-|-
CASSLVGVRLFF
TGTGCCAGCAGCTTAGTGGGTGTTCGGCTGTTTTTT
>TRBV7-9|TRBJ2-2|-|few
CASSFGTTGELFF
TGTGCCAGCAGCTTCGGGACCACCGGGGAGCTGTTTTTT
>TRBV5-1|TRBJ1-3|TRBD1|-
CASSGGQGAGNTIYF
TGCGCCAGCAGCGGGGGACAGGGGGCTGGAAACACCATATATTTT
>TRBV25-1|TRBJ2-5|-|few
CASSEYPSGYQETQYF
TGTGCCAGCAGTGAATATCCCAGCGGGTACCAAGAGACCCAGTACTTC
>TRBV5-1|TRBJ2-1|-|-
CASSFLPSSDSYNEQFF
TGCGCCAGCAGCTTCCTACCTAGCAGTGACTCCTACAATGAGCAGTTCTTC
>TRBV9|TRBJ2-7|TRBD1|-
CASSARQGVDEQYF
TGTGCCAGCAGCGCCCGACAGGGAGTCGACGAGCAGTACTTC
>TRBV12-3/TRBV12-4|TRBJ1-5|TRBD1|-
CASSSDRGRNQPQHF
TGTGCCAGCAGTTCGGACAGGGGGCGGAATCAGCCCCAGCATTTT
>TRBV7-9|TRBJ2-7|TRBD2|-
CAIVAGHEQYF
TGTGCCATCGTAGCGGGCCACGAGCAGTACTTC
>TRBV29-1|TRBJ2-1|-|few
CSVRPLGSEFF
TGCAGCGTTCGCCCTTTGGGATCGGAGTTCTTC
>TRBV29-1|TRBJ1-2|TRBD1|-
CSVDLRTGPDGYTF
TGCAGCGTTGATCTGAGGACAGGGCCCGATGGCTACACCTTC
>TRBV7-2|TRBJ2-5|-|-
CASSLGPRDLGETQYF
TGTGCCAGCAGCTTAGGGCCGCGGGATTTGGGAGAGACCCAGTACTTC
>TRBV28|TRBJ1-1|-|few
CATFGSPEAFF
TGTGCCACCTTCGGGTCCCCGGAAGCTTTCTTT